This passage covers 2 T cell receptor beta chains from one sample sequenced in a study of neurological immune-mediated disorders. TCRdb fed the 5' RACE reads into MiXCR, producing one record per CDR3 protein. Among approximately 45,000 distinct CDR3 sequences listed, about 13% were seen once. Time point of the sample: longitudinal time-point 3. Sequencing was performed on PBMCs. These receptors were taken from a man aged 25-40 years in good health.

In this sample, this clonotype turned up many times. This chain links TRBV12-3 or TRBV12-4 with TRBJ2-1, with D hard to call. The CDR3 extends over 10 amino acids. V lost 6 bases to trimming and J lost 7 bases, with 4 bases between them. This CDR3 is CASSRNEQFF. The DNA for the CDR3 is TGTGCCAGCAGCAGGAATGAGCAGTTCTTC.

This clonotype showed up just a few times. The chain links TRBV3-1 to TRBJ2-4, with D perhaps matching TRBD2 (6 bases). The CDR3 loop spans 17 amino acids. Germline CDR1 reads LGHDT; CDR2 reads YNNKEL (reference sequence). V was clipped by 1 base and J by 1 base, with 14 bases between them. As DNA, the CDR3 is TGTGCCAGCAGCCAAGGTCCCCCCCGGGGGGCCAAAAACATTCAGTACTTC. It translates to CASSQGPPRGAKNIQYF.